The clone carrying this T cell receptor beta chain occurred many times. The antigen is undetermined. This entry comes from a study of T-cell reconstitution after alpha-beta-depleted transplantation in children. Germline CDR1 LNHNV, CDR2 YYDKDF (reference sequence). After removal of 6 bases from V and 0 bases from J, the junction contained 4 bases not matched to a gene. CDR3 size: 14 residues. Unique molecular identifiers were used in preparing the TCRbeta library. TCRdb re-called the PCR reads through MiXCR, storing one row per CDR3 protein. The profile covers about 300,000 distinct CDR3 sequences, with around 9.1% appearing a single time and 7% to 9.5% taken by the ten largest. Regarding the study as a whole: Reported findings indicate that, about two months after transplant, alpha-beta T cells came from several hundred expanded clones, which were derived from non-depleted graft cells. One year after transplant, T-cell counts and diversity came mostly from newly produced T cells. Surviving recipient T cells and thymic progenitors accounted for the high day-60 TCRbeta diversity observed in some patients.

Sequences were derived from PBMCs, sampled before TCRalphabeta/CD19-depleted stem cell transplant. This chain joins TRBV15 and TRBJ1-2; 7 positions match TRBD1. The clonotype was recovered from a boy in the first two years of life with acute myeloid leukemia, due to receive a stem cell transplant. CDR3 DNA: TGTGCCACCAGTCTGGACAGGACTAACTATGGCTACACCTTC. Its protein product is CATSLDRTNYGYTF.